Here is one T cell receptor (beta chain) with its context. Its antigen specificity is not known. Nothing much larger sits one base from this clone, and base qualities are not available. These data are taken from a study of post-analysis software for immune sequencing data (dated by TCRdb to between 2015 and 2017). Regarding the research as a whole: Disease courses on record covered relapsing-remitting, secondary progressive and progressive-relapsing multiple sclerosis, though some patients had no subtype annotation. A subset of samples was prepared in parallel using single-end sample barcoding, then pooled and co-amplified after Illumina adapter ligation. The patient repertoires were set against about eleven previously published healthy control repertoires from donors whose ages ranged from roughly 6 to 27 years. The research as a whole found: The control group was slightly older than the multiple sclerosis patient group. When samples were clustered directly using the F measure, samples prepared in the same batch co-clustered strongly, which prompted a batch-effect correction. Significantly higher frequencies in patients than in controls were found for roughly 5 TRBV segments, including TRBV5-6, TRBV5-1 and TRBV20-1. Normalized Chao1 diversity was significantly lower in multiple sclerosis patients than controls, suggesting substantial peripheral T-cell clonal expansion.

To demonstrate the VDJtools post-analysis software, TCR beta repertoires were profiled from the peripheral blood of more than 10 young patients with multiple sclerosis. The patients with multiple sclerosis were children and adolescents between about 6 and 15 years of age. Reading from cysteine to phenylalanine, the CDR3 counts 13 amino acids. The entry retains the CDR3 DNA only, 39 bases that are in frame from base 1. V lost 7 bases and J lost 0 bases; the stretch between them is 9 bases long. Library creation used PCR. Sequencing was carried out with an Illumina HiSeq 2500. Unique molecular identifiers were incorporated into TCR beta cDNA libraries to reduce PCR and sequencing biases. Every 1 to 10 million input T cells yielded approximately 500,000 cDNA molecules, meaning each molecule approximated one T cell. The patient libraries were prepared and sequenced with the same protocol used for the earlier healthy control dataset. Samples belonging to the same batch were prepared together, multiplexed and sequenced on a shared HiSeq lane. The study's processing was this. Raw barcoded reads were processed with MIGEC, and single-read molecular identifier groups were discarded before consensus assembly and CDR3 extraction. Clonotype tables were post-analysed with VDJtools, and diversity was normalized by down-sampling all datasets to the smallest sample size. To correct batch-related cross-sample contamination, repertoire overlap clustering matched CDR3 amino acid sequences but not nucleotide sequences. TCRdb reanalyzed the raw reads on its own, using fastp at Q25 for trimming and MiXCR for clone calling, and kept in-frame beta chains. Rows with one shared CDR3 protein collapse into an entry with the most common genes and DNA. Clone size and V and J calls follow TCRdb, not the original study. Within this sample are 350,000 to 450,000 distinct CDR3 sequences, with roughly 35% of them counted one time only. The top ten clonotypes cover 13% of the sample.

The rearranged chain carries TRBV12-3 or TRBV12-4 and TRBJ1-2, with an unclear D gene assignment. Sequencing input: blood. The receptor comes from a girl between 10 and 17 years old with multiple sclerosis. The CDR3 region: CASMRTTNYGYTF. The DNA is TGTGCCAGCATGCGGACCACTAACTATGGCTACACCTTC.